This TCR beta chain appears in the sequencing data of a study of shared clonotypes between healthy human individuals. In its sample, this clone was seen a few times. Antigen unknown. Whole-study results and caveats: Larger estimated richness was generally seen in naive subsets than in memory subsets.

Data came from immunoSEQ multiplex PCR; TCRdb stores just in-frame clones and leaves some out. This sample has over a million clones, with 75% to 80% found just once. The material sequenced was memory CD4+ T cells from PBMCs. Subset indicated: CD45RA-negative fraction. The TCR was taken from a young man in good health. Some clones in this sample may be carry-over from other donors' samples.

The CDR3 DNA sequence: TGTGCCAGCAGCTTCTCCACAGGGGAAGCTTTCTTT. Translation gives CASSFSTGEAFF. The J gene is TRBJ1-1, the V gene TRBV7-9; D might be TRBD1 (6 bases). The germline V gene has CDR1 SEHNR and CDR2 FQNEAQ (reference sequence). This CDR3 has 12 amino acids. V was clipped by 3 bases and J by 8 bases, with 10 bases between them. Filled out from reference TRBV7-9 and TRBJ1-1, the complete variable domain reads DTGVSQNPRHKITKRGQNVTFRCDPISEHNRLYWYRQTLGQGPEFLTYFQNEAQLEKSRLLSDRFSAERPKGSFSTLEIQRTEQGDSAMYLCASSFSTGEAFFGQGTRLTVV.